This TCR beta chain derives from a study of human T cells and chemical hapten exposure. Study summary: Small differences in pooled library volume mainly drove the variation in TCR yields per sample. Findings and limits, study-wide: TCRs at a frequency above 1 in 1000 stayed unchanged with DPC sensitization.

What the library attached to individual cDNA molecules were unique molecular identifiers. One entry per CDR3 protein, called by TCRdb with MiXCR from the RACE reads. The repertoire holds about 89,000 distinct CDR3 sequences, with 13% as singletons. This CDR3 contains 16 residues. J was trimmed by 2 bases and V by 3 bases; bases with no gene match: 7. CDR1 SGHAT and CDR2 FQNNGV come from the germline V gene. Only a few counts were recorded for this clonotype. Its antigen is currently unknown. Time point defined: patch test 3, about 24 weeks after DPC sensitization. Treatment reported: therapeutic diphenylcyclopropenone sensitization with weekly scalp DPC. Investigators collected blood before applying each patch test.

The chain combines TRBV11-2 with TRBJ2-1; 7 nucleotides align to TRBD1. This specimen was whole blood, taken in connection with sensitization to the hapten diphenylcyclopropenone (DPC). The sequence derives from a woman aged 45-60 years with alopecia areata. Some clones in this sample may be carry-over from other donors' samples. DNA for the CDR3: TGTGCCAGCAGCTTCAACAGGGGACGTACCTACAATGAGCAGTTCTTC. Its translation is CASSFNRGRTYNEQFF.